The present TCR beta chain was sequenced within a study of blood T cell repertoires in COVID-19. Study summary: Samples came from the United States, Italy and Spain, spanning acute and convalescent COVID-19. Sample material is recorded as cDNA or gDNA derived from T cells, B-cell-depleted T cells, or PBMCs.

V trimming: 4 bases; J trimming: 4 bases; junction bases outside the gene matches: 14. This CDR3 spans 18 amino acids. CDR1 and CDR2 from the germline V gene are MNHEY and SMNVEV (reference sequence). Study processing details: The assay estimated nucleated cells by amplifying reference gene primers. The assay was immunoSEQ multiplex PCR, and TCRdb's table has in-frame clones only and misses some. V and J calls plus clone size are reproduced from that table; the DNA served to infer D and trimming. The data show about 55,000 clones, about 83% seen once. Sequencing was carried out using peripheral blood. The TCR was taken from an elderly woman with acute or convalescent COVID-19. This chain joins TRBV27 and TRBJ2-3; 10 bases line up with TRBD2. CDR3 nucleotide sequence: TGTGCCAGCAGTTCCCCCGCTAGCGGGAGCCCTAGGGCAGATACGCAGTATTTT. Its protein is CASSSPASGSPRADTQYF.